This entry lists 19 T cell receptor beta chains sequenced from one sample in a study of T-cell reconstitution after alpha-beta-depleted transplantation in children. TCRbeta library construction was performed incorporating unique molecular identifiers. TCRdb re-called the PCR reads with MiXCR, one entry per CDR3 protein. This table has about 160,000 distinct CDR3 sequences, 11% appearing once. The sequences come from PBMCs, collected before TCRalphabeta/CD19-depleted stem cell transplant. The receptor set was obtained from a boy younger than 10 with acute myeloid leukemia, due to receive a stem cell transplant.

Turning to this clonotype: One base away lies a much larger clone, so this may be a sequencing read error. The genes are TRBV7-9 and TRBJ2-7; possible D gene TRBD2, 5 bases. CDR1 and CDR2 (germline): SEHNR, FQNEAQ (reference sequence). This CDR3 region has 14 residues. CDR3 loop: CASSLLSMGSEQHF. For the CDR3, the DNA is TGTGCCAGCAGCTTACTGTCAATGGGGAGCGAGCAGCACTTC.

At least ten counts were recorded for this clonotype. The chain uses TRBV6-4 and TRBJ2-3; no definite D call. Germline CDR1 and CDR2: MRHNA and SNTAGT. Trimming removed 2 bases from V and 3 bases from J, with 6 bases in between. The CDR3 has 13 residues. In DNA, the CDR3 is TGTGCCAGCAGTGACAGGGTGACAGATACGCAGTATTTT. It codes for CASSDRVTDTQYF.

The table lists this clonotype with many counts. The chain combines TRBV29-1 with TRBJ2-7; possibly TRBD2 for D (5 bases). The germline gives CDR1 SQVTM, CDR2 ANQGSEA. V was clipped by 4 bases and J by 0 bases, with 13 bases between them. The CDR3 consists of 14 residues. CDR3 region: CSVAVGVGSYEQYF. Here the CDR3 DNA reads TGCAGCGTTGCGGTCGGGGTCGGCTCCTACGAGCAGTACTTC.

DNA for the CDR3: TGTGCCAGCAGCCTTAAGGAGACAGGGATCTACGAGCAGTACGTC. As protein: CASSLKETGIYEQYV. This chain connects TRBV6-2 or TRBV6-3 to TRBJ2-7; 7 bases are shared with TRBD1. The CDR3 is 15 amino acids. Germline CDR1 reads MNHEY; CDR2 reads SVGEGT. The J segment lost 3 bases and the V segment lost 6 bases, leaving 11 bases of the junction unmatched.

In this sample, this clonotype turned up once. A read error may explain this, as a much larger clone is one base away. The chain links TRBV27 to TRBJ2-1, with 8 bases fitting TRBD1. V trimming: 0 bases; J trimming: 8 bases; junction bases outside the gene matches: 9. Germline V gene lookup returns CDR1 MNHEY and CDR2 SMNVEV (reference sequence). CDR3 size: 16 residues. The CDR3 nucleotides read TGTGCCAGCAGTTTATCCCCCCAGGGGGCGCCGGATGAGCAGTTCTTC. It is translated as CASSLSPQGAPDEQFF.

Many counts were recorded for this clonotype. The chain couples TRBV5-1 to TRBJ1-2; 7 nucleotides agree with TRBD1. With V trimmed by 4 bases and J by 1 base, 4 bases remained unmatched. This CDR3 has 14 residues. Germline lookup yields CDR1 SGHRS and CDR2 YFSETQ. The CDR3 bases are TGCGCCAGCAGCCTGACAGGGATTAACTATGGCTACACCTTC. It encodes CASSLTGINYGYTF.

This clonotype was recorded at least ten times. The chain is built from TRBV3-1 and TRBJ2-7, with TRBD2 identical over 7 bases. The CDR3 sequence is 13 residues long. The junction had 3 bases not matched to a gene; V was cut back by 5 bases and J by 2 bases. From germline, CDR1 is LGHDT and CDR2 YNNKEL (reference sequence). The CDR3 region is CASSRAGAYEQYF. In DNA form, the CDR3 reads TGTGCCAGCAGCAGGGCGGGAGCCTACGAGCAGTACTTC.

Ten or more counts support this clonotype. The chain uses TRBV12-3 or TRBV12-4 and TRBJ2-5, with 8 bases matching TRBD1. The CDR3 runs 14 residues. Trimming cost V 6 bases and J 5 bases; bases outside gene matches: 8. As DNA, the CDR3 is TGTGCCAGCAGGCCGGGACAGGCCAGGGAGACCCAGTACTTC. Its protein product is CASRPGQARETQYF.

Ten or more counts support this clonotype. This CDR3 reads CASSPLTSGSYEQYF. CDR3 nucleotides: TGTGCCAGCAGTCCTCTGACTAGCGGGTCCTACGAGCAGTACTTC. This chain uses TRBV28 with TRBJ2-7; 10 nucleotides agree with TRBD2. CDR3 length: 15 residues. Germline V gene lookup returns CDR1 MDHEN and CDR2 SYDVKM. The junction had 5 bases not matched to a gene; V was cut back by 5 bases and J by 1 base.

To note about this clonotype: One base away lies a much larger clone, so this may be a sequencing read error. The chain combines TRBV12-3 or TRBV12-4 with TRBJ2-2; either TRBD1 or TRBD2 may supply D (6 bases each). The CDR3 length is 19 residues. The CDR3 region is CAISFVGYSGAKNTGELFF. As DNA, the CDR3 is TGTGCCATCAGTTTTGTTGGTTATTCGGGGGCGAAGAACACCGGGGAGCTGTTTTTT.

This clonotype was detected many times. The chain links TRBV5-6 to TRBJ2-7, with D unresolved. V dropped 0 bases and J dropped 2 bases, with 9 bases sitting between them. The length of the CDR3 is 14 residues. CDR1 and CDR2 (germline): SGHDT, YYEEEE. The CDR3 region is CASSLGLETYEQYF. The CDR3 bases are TGTGCCAGCAGCTTGGGACTGGAGACCTACGAGCAGTACTTC.

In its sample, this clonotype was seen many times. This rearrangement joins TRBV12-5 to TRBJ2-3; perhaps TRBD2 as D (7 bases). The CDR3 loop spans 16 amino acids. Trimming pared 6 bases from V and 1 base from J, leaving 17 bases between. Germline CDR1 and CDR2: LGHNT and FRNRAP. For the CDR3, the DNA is TGTGCTAGTGGCAACACCCACGGGGGGCGCACAGATACGCAGTATTTT. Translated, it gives CASGNTHGGRTDTQYF.

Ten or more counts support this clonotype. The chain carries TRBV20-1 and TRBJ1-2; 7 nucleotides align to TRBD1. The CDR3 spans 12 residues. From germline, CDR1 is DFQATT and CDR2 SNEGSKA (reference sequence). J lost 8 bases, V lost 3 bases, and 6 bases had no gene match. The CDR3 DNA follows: TGCAGTGCTAGTAAGGGGGCTGGAGGCTACACCTTC. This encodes CSASKGAGGYTF.

For the CDR3, the DNA is TGTGCCAGCAGCTCCGAACGGTGGACACACTACAATGAGCAGTTCTTC. It codes for CASSSERWTHYNEQFF. The chain links TRBV7-2 to TRBJ2-1, with D possibly TRBD1 on 5 matching bases. The CDR3 is made up of 16 amino acids. Germline V gene sequence: CDR1 SGHTA, CDR2 FQGNSA. V lost 4 bases and J lost 3, with 16 bases in between. The entire variable domain, with the rest obtained from reference TRBV7-2 and TRBJ2-1, is as follows: GAGVSQSPSNKVTEKGKDVELRCDPISGHTALYWYRQSLGQGLEFLIYFQGNSAPDKSGLPSDRFSAERTGGSVSTLTIQRTQQEDSAVYLCASSSERWTHYNEQFFGPGTRLTVL.

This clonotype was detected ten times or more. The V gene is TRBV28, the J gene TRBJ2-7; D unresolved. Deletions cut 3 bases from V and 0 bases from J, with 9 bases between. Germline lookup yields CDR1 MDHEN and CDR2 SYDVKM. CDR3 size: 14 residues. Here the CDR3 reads CASSFEFPSYEQYF. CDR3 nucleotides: TGTGCCAGCAGTTTTGAGTTCCCCTCCTACGAGCAGTACTTC. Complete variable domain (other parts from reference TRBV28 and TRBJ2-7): DVKVTQSSRYLVKRTGEKVFLECVQDMDHENMFWYRQDPGLGLRLIYFSYDVKMKEKGDIPEGYSVSREKKERFSLILESASTNQTSMYLCASSFEFPSYEQYFGPGTRLTVT.

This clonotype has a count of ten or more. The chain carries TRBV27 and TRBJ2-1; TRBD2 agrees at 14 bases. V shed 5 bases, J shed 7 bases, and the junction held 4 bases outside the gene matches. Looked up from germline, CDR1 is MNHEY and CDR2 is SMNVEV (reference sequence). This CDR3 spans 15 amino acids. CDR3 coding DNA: TGTGCCAGCAGTCGGGGGACTAGCGGGAGAAATGAGCAGTTCTTC. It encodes CASSRGTSGRNEQFF.

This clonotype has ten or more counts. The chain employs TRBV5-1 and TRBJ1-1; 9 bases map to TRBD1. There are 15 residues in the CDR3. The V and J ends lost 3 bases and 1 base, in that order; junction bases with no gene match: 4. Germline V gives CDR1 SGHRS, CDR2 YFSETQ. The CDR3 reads CASSWTGQGNTEAFF. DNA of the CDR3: TGCGCCAGCAGCTGGACGGGACAGGGGAACACTGAAGCTTTCTTT.

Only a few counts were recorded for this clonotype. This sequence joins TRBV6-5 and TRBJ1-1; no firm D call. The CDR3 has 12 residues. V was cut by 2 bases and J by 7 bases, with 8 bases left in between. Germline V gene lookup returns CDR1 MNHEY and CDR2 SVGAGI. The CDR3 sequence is CASSYQDGEAFF. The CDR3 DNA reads TGTGCCAGCAGTTACCAAGACGGTGAAGCTTTCTTT.

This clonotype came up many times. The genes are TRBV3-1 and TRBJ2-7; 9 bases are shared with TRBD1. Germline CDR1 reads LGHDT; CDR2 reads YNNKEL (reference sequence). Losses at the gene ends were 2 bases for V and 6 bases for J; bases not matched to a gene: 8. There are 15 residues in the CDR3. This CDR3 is CASSQTGTGLLEQYF. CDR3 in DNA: TGTGCCAGCAGCCAAACCGGGACAGGGTTACTCGAGCAGTACTTC.